Only a few counts were recorded for the clone carrying this TCR beta chain. Using immunoSEQ multiplex PCR, the repertoire was profiled, and TCRdb retains in-frame clones only, with some absent. This table has 150,000 to 200,000 clones, 84% appearing once. CDR3 size: 13 residues. The germline gives CDR1 MNHEY, CDR2 SVGEGT. V was shortened by 6 bases and J by 6 bases, with 13 bases between the two germline ends. The data derive from a study of blood T cell repertoires in COVID-19. The sequenced sample was peripheral blood. The gene calls are TRBV6-2 or TRBV6-3 and TRBJ2-3; D is perhaps TRBD1 (6 bases). The sequence was collected from a woman aged 80 or over with acute or convalescent COVID-19. The CDR3 spells CASSSGQIDTQYF. CDR3 coding DNA: TGTGCCAGCAGCTCCGGACAGATCGATACGCAGTATTTT.